This TCR beta chain was documented in a study of blood T cell repertoires in COVID-19. TCRdb's copy holds only in-frame clones and misses some; the assay was immunoSEQ multiplex PCR. The sample yields 250,000 or so clones, around 90% seen once. This TCR was recovered from a woman aged 55-69 years with COVID-19, enrolled during active disease. Sequencing was carried out using peripheral blood.

The CDR3, as DNA: TGTGCCAGCACCCGCCCCGGGACAGGGGGCGCGAGTGGCAATGAAAAACTGTTTTTT. It codes for CASTRPGTGGASGNEKLFF. The chain links TRBV7-4 to TRBJ1-4, with 12 bases lining up with TRBD1. The CDR3 length is 19 residues. CDR1 is SGHVT, CDR2 SQSDAQ, per germline. The J segment lost 5 bases and the V segment lost 7 bases, leaving 17 bases of the junction unmatched.